The 30 T cell receptor beta chains in this list originate from one sample, sequenced in a study of blood T cell repertoires in COVID-19. The protocol was immunoSEQ multiplex PCR, while the TCRdb copy is restricted to in-frame clones and leaves out a portion. This sample has some 270,000 clones; around nine tenths occur once, and the top ten carry around 1.5%. Sequencing was done on a sample of peripheral blood. These receptors all come from a woman between 55 and 75 years old who had recovered from COVID-19.

V is TRBV6-5 and J is TRBJ2-5; 8 bases align to TRBD2. V trimming: 0 bases; J trimming: 7 bases; junction bases outside the gene matches: 10. The CDR3 is 16 residues long. The germline CDR1 and CDR2 sequences are MNHEY and SVGAGI. The CDR3 sequence is CASSYSKRGNLGTQYF. In DNA form, the CDR3 reads TGTGCCAGCAGTTACTCGAAGCGGGGGAACCTGGGGACCCAGTACTTC.

The chain links TRBV14 to TRBJ2-7, with TRBD2 matching 9 bases. With V trimmed by 1 base and J by 7 bases, 5 bases remained unmatched. From germline, CDR1 is SGHDN and CDR2 FVKESK. This CDR3 contains 14 residues. The CDR3 nucleotides are TGTGCCAGCAGCCAAGTACTAGCGGGTGGAGAGCAGTACTTC. Its protein product is CASSQVLAGGEQYF.

The rearrangement uses TRBV3-1 (or the pseudogene TRBV3-2) and TRBJ1-4, with a possible D match to TRBD1 (6 bases). This CDR3 is 14 amino acids long. The germline V gene has CDR1 LGHDT and CDR2 YNNKEL (reference sequence). Trimming took off 1 base at V and 7 bases at J, with 10 bases between the two ends. CDR3 coding DNA: TGTGCCAGCAGCCAAGTCAGGGGAAGTGAAAAACTGTTTTTT. Translation: CASSQVRGSEKLFF.

The chain couples TRBV18 to TRBJ2-7; 13 bases are a match to TRBD2. V gave up 8 bases and J gave up 5 bases; unmatched junction bases: 12. The CDR3 is made up of 16 amino acids. CDR1 and CDR2 from the germline V gene are KGHSH and LQKENI. The CDR3 protein is CASTTSGGASRDEQYF. The DNA of the CDR3 is TGTGCCAGCACCACTAGCGGGGGGGCGTCCAGAGACGAGCAGTACTTC.

V and J are TRBV7-9 and TRBJ2-3; D might be TRBD1 (6 bases). Germline CDR1 SEHNR, CDR2 FQNEAQ (reference sequence). V was cut by 8 bases and J by 6 bases, with 9 bases left in between. The CDR3 is made up of 11 amino acids. Here the CDR3 DNA reads TGTGCCAGCGGGGGCTACGATACGCAGTATTTT. Residues: CASGGYDTQYF. Full variable domain (missing parts from reference TRBV7-9 and TRBJ2-3): DTGVSQNPRHKITKRGQNVTFRCDPISEHNRLYWYRQTLGQGPEFLTYFQNEAQLEKSRLLSDRFSAERPKGSFSTLEIQRTEQGDSAMYLCASGGYDTQYFGPGTRLTVL.

The CDR3, as DNA: TGCGCCAGCAGCCAAGAGAGGGAGGGTCTACGTGGCGATGAGCAGTTCTTC. It specifies CASSQEREGLRGDEQFF. The chain combines TRBV4-1 with TRBJ2-1; the match to TRBD2 covers 7 bases. Germline CDR1 and CDR2: MGHRA and YSYEKL. CDR3 length equals 17 residues. The V gene end was trimmed by 0 bases and the J gene end by 8 bases; junction bases not matched to a gene: 13.

This rearrangement joins TRBV5-4 to TRBJ2-7; D may be TRBD1 (6 bases). With 0 bases removed from V and 9 bases from J, the gap between germline ends came to 10 bases. Germline V gene sequence: CDR1 SGHNT, CDR2 YYREEE (reference sequence). The CDR3 consists of 12 residues. The CDR3 DNA is TGTGCCAGCAGCTTGGATTTAGGGGGGCAGTACTTC. Protein product: CASSLDLGGQYF. The full variable domain, in which reference TRBV5-4 and TRBJ2-7 provide the parts outside the CDR3, is ETGVTQSPTHLIKTRGQQVTLRCSSQSGHNTVSWYQQALGQGPQFIFQYYREEENGRGNFPPRFSGLQFPNYSSELNVNALELDDSALYLCASSLDLGGQYFGPGTRLTVT.

The rearrangement uses TRBV19 and TRBJ1-2; 8 positions agree with TRBD1. Germline V gene sequence: CDR1 LNHDA, CDR2 SQIVND (reference sequence). The J segment lost 1 base and the V segment lost 8 bases, leaving 12 bases of the junction unmatched. There are 16 residues in the CDR3. CDR3 sequence: CASGGTGVRINYGYTF. For the CDR3, the DNA is TGTGCCAGTGGAGGGACAGGCGTTCGTATTAACTATGGCTACACCTTC. Full variable domain (rest looked up from reference TRBV19 and TRBJ1-2): DGGITQSPKYLFRKEGQNVTLSCEQNLNHDAMYWYRQDPGQGLRLIYYSQIVNDFQKGDIAEGYSVSREKKESFPLTVTSAQKNPTAFYLCASGGTGVRINYGYTFGSGTRLTVV.

The gene calls are TRBV9 and TRBJ1-5, with a possible D match to TRBD1 (5 bases). The germline CDR1 and CDR2 sequences are SGDLS and YYNGEE. V lost 0 bases to trimming and J lost 10 bases, with 11 bases between them. The CDR3 length is 13 residues. The CDR3: CASSVGGGGPQHF. The DNA for the CDR3 is TGTGCCAGCAGCGTAGGGGGGGGAGGACCCCAGCATTTT.

The chain employs TRBV27 and TRBJ1-4; D may be TRBD1 (6 bases). This CDR3 region has 14 residues. V lost 3 bases and J lost 7, with 12 bases in between. The germline V gene encodes CDR1 MNHEY and CDR2 SMNVEV (reference sequence). CDR3 DNA: TGTGCCAGCAGTTTTTCGGCAGGGGCTGAAAAACTGTTTTTT. Protein: CASSFSAGAEKLFF.

The rearrangement joins TRBV7-2 to TRBJ1-6; 12 bases align to TRBD1. V trimming: 8 bases; J trimming: 7 bases; junction bases outside the gene matches: 9. The germline gives CDR1 SGHTA, CDR2 FQGNSA. The length of the CDR3 is 16 residues. The CDR3 DNA reads as TGTGCCAGCGGGGACAGGGGGCCTCCGGGGAATTCACCCCTCCACTTT. Protein: CASGDRGPPGNSPLHF.

The chain joins TRBV29-1 to TRBJ1-2; 7 bases line up with TRBD1. CDR3 length: 14 amino acids. Germline CDR1 is SQVTM and CDR2 is ANQGSEA. Trimming at V came to 5 bases and at J to 0 bases, leaving 6 bases not matched to a gene. CDR3 amino acids: CSVPPGQPNYGYTF. The CDR3 coding sequence is TGCAGCGTTCCACCGGGACAGCCTAACTATGGCTACACCTTC.

DNA for the CDR3: TGTGCCAGTAGGAACAGGGGGCTCACCGGGGAGCTGTTTTTT. Residues: CASRNRGLTGELFF. The V and J genes are TRBV19 and TRBJ2-2; 9 nucleotides line up with TRBD1. Germline CDR1 is LNHDA and CDR2 is SQIVND (reference sequence). The CDR3 spans 14 residues. V shed 6 bases, J shed 4 bases, and the junction held 3 bases outside the gene matches.

The chain recombines TRBV7-3 with TRBJ1-2, with TRBD1 identical over 10 bases. Trimming at V came to 0 bases and at J to 6 bases, leaving 4 bases not matched to a gene. This CDR3 has 15 amino acids. Germline CDR1 and CDR2: SGHTA and FQGTGA. CDR3 nucleotide sequence: TGTGCCAGCAGCTTAACTGAGACAGGGGGCAATGGCTACACCTTC. Residues: CASSLTETGGNGYTF.

The rearrangement uses TRBV6-1 and TRBJ2-7, with a possible D match to TRBD1 (5 bases). Germline lookup yields CDR1 MNHNS and CDR2 SASEGT. V was pared by 3 bases and J by 3 bases, with 12 bases between. The CDR3 consists of 14 residues. The CDR3 DNA sequence: TGTGCCAGCAGTGAGCAGGGCCGACACTACGAGCAGTACTTC. Its translation: CASSEQGRHYEQYF.

The J gene is TRBJ1-6, the V gene TRBV5-4; 10 bases agree with TRBD1. V dropped 1 base and J dropped 13; count of bases not matched to a gene: 5. The germline V gene encodes CDR1 SGHNT and CDR2 YYREEE (reference sequence). The length of the CDR3 is 14 residues. The CDR3: CASSLMGQGFPLHF. The CDR3 nucleotides are TGTGCCAGCAGCTTGATGGGACAGGGGTTCCCCCTCCACTTT.

V usage is TRBV28 and J usage is TRBJ1-4; 9 bases agree with TRBD1. This CDR3 spans 16 amino acids. The V gene end was trimmed by 3 bases and the J gene end by 8 bases; junction bases not matched to a gene: 10. CDR1 MDHEN and CDR2 SYDVKM come from the germline V gene. The CDR3 coding sequence is TGTGCCAGCAGTTTCCTCCGCGGGACAGGGATGGAAAAACTGTTTTTT. Residues: CASSFLRGTGMEKLFF.

V gene TRBV3-1 (or the pseudogene TRBV3-2) combines with J gene TRBJ2-2, with 11 bases aligning to TRBD1. Germline V gives CDR1 LGHDT, CDR2 YNNKEL (reference sequence). The J segment lost 4 bases and the V segment lost 5 bases, leaving 9 bases of the junction unmatched. The CDR3 loop spans 17 amino acids. CDR3: CASSKRGQGAVTGELFF. CDR3 in DNA: TGTGCCAGCAGCAAAAGAGGACAGGGGGCAGTCACCGGGGAGCTGTTTTTT.

V gene TRBV7-2 combines with J gene TRBJ1-2, with D hard to call. V was shortened by 5 bases and J by 3 bases, with 7 bases between the two germline ends. The CDR3 consists of 12 residues. CDR1 and CDR2 from the germline V gene are SGHTA and FQGNSA. The CDR3 region is CASSMYDYGYTF. The CDR3 coding sequence is TGTGCCAGCAGCATGTATGACTATGGCTACACCTTC.

This chain joins TRBV7-3 and TRBJ2-3, with 11 bases matching TRBD2. The CDR3 is 14 residues long. The germline V gene has CDR1 SGHTA and CDR2 FQGTGA. The ends lost 10 bases at V and 1 base at J; junction bases unmatched: 4. CDR3 sequence (DNA): TGTGCCACCTCTAGCGGGGGGCGCACAGATACGCAGTATTTT. Amino acid sequence: CATSSGGRTDTQYF.

This chain joins TRBV10-3 and TRBJ2-1; TRBD2 matches at 16 bases. Trimming at V came to 6 bases and at J to 0 bases, leaving 8 bases not matched to a gene. The CDR3 is made up of 19 amino acids. Germline values: CDR1 ENHRY, CDR2 SYGVKD. The CDR3 region is CAIRSGTSGGAGSYNEQFF. For the CDR3, the DNA is TGTGCCATCAGATCCGGGACTAGCGGGGGGGCGGGCTCCTACAATGAGCAGTTCTTC.

This clone was detected once. Other DNA variants within this sample encode the same CDR3. The chain is built from TRBV5-1 and TRBJ2-5; D is unresolved. The CDR3 totals 12 residues. Trimming shortened V by 1 base and J by 5 bases, and 6 bases separated the two germline ends. The germline V gene has CDR1 SGHRS and CDR2 YFSETQ. The CDR3 region is CASSLRSETQYF. CDR3 DNA: TGCGCCAGCAGCTTGCGTTCCGAGACCCAGTACTTC.

V usage is TRBV7-2 and J usage is TRBJ2-3; 7 nucleotides agree with TRBD2. The CDR3 is 15 amino acids. Germline V CDR1 and CDR2: SGHTA, FQGNSA. Trimming at V came to 2 bases and at J to 2 bases, leaving 4 bases not matched to a gene. CDR3 residues: CASSLQAGITDTQYF. The DNA for the CDR3 is TGTGCCAGCAGCTTACAAGCGGGGATCACAGATACGCAGTATTTT.

A remark on this clone: Other nucleotide sequences from this sample produce the same CDR3. The chain couples TRBV5-4 to TRBJ1-1; tentatively, D is TRBD1 (5 bases). Germline CDR1 and CDR2: SGHNT and YYREEE (reference sequence). The CDR3 spans 13 residues. The V gene lost 3 bases and the J gene lost 5 bases, with 11 bases spanning the gap. CDR3 amino acids: CASSSAGGTEAFF. In DNA, the CDR3 is TGTGCCAGCAGCTCGGCCGGGGGAACTGAAGCTTTCTTT.

The chain couples TRBV6-5 to TRBJ2-1; 7 bases match TRBD1. The V gene end was trimmed by 2 bases and the J gene end by 0 bases; junction bases not matched to a gene: 1. This CDR3 region has 15 residues. The germline gives CDR1 MNHEY, CDR2 SVGAGI. Here the CDR3 DNA reads TGTGCCAGCAGTTACCCAGGGGGCTCCTACAATGAGCAGTTCTTC. Protein product: CASSYPGGSYNEQFF.

The rearrangement joins TRBV9 to TRBJ1-2; no firm D call. Trimming left V 5 bases short and J 1 base short, with 24 bases between. The CDR3 has 18 residues. The V gene's germline CDR1 is SGDLS and CDR2 YYNGEE. The CDR3: CASRSPPTRQKINYGYTF. DNA of the CDR3: TGTGCCAGCAGAAGCCCCCCCACGAGGCAGAAAATTAACTATGGCTACACCTTC.

The chain employs TRBV7-2 and TRBJ2-3; D may be TRBD2 (6 bases). Germline CDR1 SGHTA, CDR2 FQGNSA. V lost 5 bases to trimming and J lost 2 bases, with 14 bases between them. The CDR3 contains 15 residues. CDR3 region: CASSPKTSPTDTQYF. The CDR3 DNA is TGTGCCAGCAGCCCGAAGACTAGTCCCACAGATACGCAGTATTTT.

The chain combines TRBV14 with TRBJ1-1; D is undetermined. In germline, CDR1 is SGHDN, CDR2 FVKESK. Trimming shortened V by 7 bases and J by 3 bases, and 15 bases separated the two germline ends. The CDR3 length is 14 residues. DNA for the CDR3: TGTGCCAGCAAAGCCCGCCTCTCGGACACTGAAGCTTTCTTT. This translates into CASKARLSDTEAFF.

The CDR3 bases are TGTGCCAGTAGGAGACAGGGGGCCGACGATGTCACCTTC. It encodes CASRRQGADDVTF. The chain combines TRBV19 with TRBJ1-2; 10 nucleotides align to TRBD1. The CDR3 loop spans 13 amino acids. V lost 6 bases, J lost 13 bases, and 11 bases stayed unmatched. Per the germline V gene, CDR1 is LNHDA and CDR2 is SQIVND (reference sequence).

V and J are TRBV11-2 and TRBJ2-7; D unclear. This CDR3 spans 13 amino acids. Trimming left V 5 bases short and J 3 bases short, with 11 bases between. Germline-derived CDR1 and CDR2 are SGHAT and FQNNGV. The CDR3 DNA sequence: TGTGCCAGCAGCCCCATACCGGGCTACGAGCAGTACTTC. Translation: CASSPIPGYEQYF.